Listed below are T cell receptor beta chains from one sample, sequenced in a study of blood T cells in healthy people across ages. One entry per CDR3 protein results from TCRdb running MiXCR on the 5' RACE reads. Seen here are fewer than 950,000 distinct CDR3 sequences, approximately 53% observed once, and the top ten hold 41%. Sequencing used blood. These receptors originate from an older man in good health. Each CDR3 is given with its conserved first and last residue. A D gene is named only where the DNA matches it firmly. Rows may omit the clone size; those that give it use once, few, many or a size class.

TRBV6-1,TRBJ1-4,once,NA,CASSEPGRDEKLFF,TGTGCCAGCAGTGAACCAGGGAGAGATGAAAAACTGTTTTTT
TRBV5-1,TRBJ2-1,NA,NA,CASSSTTDGYNEQFF,TGCGCCAGCAGCTCAACGACGGACGGGTACAATGAGCAGTTCTTC
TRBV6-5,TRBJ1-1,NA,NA,CASWGRGNTEAFF,TGTGCCAGCTGGGGGAGGGGGAACACTGAAGCTTTCTTT
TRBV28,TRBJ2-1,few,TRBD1,CASSLSRQGAREQFF,TGTGCCAGCAGTTTATCTCGACAGGGGGCACGAGAGCAGTTCTTC
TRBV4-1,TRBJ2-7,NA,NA,CASSQEVGTVSYEQYF,TGCGCCAGCAGCCAAGAGGTTGGAACAGTCTCCTACGAGCAGTACTTC
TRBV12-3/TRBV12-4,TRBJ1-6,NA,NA,CASSGPTYGSPLHF,TGTGCCAGCAGTGGACCGACTTACGGTTCACCCCTCCACTTT
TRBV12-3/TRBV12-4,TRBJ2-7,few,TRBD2,CASSLQAGGSYEQYF,TGTGCCAGCAGTTTGCAAGCGGGAGGCTCCTACGAGCAGTACTTC
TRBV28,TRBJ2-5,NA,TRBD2,CASSYPLAAQETQYF,TGTGCCAGCAGTTACCCGCTAGCGGCCCAAGAGACCCAGTACTTC
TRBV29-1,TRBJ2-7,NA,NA,CSVEPARGSEQYF,TGCAGCGTTGAGCCCGCCCGGGGAAGCGAGCAGTACTTC
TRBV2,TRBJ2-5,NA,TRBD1,CASIRDRGSTQYF,TGTGCCAGCATCCGGGACAGGGGCTCGACCCAGTACTTC
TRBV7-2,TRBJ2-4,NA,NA,CASSIRTGREQYF,TGTGCCAGCAGCATTAGGACAGGGCGGGAGCAGTACTTC
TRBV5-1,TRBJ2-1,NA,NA,CASRGGSEQFF,TGCGCCAGCAGGGGTGGCAGTGAGCAGTTCTTC
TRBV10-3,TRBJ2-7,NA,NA,CAISEQGTSYEQYF,TGTGCCATCAGTGAGCAGGGGACGTCCTACGAGCAGTACTTC
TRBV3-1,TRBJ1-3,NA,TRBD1,CASSQAGQGARSSGNTIYF,TGTGCCAGCAGCCAAGCGGGACAGGGGGCCAGGAGCTCTGGAAACACCATATATTTT
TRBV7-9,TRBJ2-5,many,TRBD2,CASSFLQGGYQETQYF,TGTGCCAGCAGCTTCTTGCAGGGAGGGTATCAAGAGACCCAGTACTTC
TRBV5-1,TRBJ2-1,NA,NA,CASSSNGEQFF,TGCGCCAGCAGCTCCAACGGTGAGCAGTTCTTC
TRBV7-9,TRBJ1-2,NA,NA,CASSLGAGAYGYTF,TGTGCCAGCAGCTTAGGGGCAGGGGCCTATGGCTACACCTTC
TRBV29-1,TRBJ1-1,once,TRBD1,CSVLQGATEAFF,TGCAGCGTGCTACAGGGGGCCACTGAAGCTTTCTTT
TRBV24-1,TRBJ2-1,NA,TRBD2,CATSDQARLANEQFF,TGTGCCACCAGTGACCAAGCCAGACTAGCCAATGAGCAGTTCTTC
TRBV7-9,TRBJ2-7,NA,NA,CASSFGGLGLYEQYF,TGTGCCAGCAGCTTCGGTGGGTTAGGACTCTACGAGCAGTACTTC
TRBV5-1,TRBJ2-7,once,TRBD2,CASSSGTSVLYNEQYF,TGCGCCAGCAGCTCGGGGACTAGCGTATTGTACAATGAGCAGTACTTC
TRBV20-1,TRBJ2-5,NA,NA,CSAYSQVRETQYF,TGCAGTGCTTATTCACAGGTTCGGGAGACCCAGTACTTC
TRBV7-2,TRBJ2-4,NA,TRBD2,CASSRDLGGFYNEQYF,TGTGCCAGCAGCCGTGATCTGGGAGGGTTCTACAATGAGCAGTACTTC
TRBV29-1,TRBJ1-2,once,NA,CSVEDRAWYGYTF,TGCAGCGTTGAAGACAGGGCTTGGTATGGCTACACCTTC
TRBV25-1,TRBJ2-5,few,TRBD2,CASSATSGRGETQYF,TGTGCCAGCAGTGCAACTAGCGGGAGGGGGGAGACCCAGTACTTC
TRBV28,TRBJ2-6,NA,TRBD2,CASSRGLAGSSGANVLTF,TGTGCCAGCAGTCGAGGACTAGCGGGATCCTCTGGGGCCAACGTCCTGACTTTC
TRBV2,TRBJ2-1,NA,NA,CASNRAGLGDNEQFF,TGTGCCAGCAACAGGGCCGGACTAGGGGACAATGAGCAGTTCTTC
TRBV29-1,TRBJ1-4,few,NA,CSVNRNEKLFF,TGCAGCGTGAACCGTAATGAAAAACTGTTTTTT
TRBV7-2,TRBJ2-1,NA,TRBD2,CASSQLATVYNEQFF,TGTGCCAGCAGCCAACTAGCGACAGTCTACAATGAGCAGTTCTTC
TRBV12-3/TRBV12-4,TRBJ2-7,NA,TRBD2,CASSLSGGRSYEQYF,TGTGCCAGCAGCCTAAGCGGGGGGCGATCCTACGAGCAGTACTTC
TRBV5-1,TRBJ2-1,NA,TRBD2,CASSFGGLASSSYNEQFF,TGCGCCAGCAGCTTCGGAGGACTAGCGTCGAGCTCCTACAATGAGCAGTTCTTC
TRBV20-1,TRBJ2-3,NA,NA,CSARRRALTDTQYF,TGCAGTGCTAGGCGAAGGGCCCTCACAGATACGCAGTATTTT